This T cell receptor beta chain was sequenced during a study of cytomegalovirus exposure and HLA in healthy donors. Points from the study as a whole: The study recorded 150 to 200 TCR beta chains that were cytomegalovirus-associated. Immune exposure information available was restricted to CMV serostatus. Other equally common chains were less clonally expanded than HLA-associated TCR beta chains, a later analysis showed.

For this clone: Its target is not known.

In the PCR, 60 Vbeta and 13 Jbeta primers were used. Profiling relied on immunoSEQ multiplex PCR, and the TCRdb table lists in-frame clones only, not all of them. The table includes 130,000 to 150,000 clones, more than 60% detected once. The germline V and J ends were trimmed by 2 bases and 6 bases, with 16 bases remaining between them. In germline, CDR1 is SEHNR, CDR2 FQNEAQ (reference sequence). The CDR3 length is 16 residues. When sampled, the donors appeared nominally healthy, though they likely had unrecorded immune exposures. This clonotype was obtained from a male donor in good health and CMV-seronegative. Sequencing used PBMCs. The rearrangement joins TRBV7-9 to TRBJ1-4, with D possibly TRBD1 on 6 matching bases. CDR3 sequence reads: CASSLIDRPPYEKLFF. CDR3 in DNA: TGTGCCAGCAGCTTAATCGACAGGCCTCCATATGAAAAACTGTTTTTT. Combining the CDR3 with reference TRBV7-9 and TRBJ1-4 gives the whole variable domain DTGVSQNPRHKITKRGQNVTFRCDPISEHNRLYWYRQTLGQGPEFLTYFQNEAQLEKSRLLSDRFSAERPKGSFSTLEIQRTEQGDSAMYLCASSLIDRPPYEKLFFGSGTQLSVL.